The 20 T cell receptor beta chains given below trace back to one sample, sequenced in a study of T cell responses to AZD1222 COVID-19 vaccine. TCRdb's table, derived via immunoSEQ multiplex PCR, lists solely in-frame clones and lacks some. The repertoire holds roughly 120,000 clones, with roughly 84% as singletons. The material sequenced was peripheral blood, taken on day 0 of AZD1222 vaccination. All receptors derive from an adult in good health.

This chain joins TRBV2 and TRBJ1-2; a weak D match, TRBD1 (5 bases). The CDR3 contains 14 residues. Looked up from germline, CDR1 is SNHLY and CDR2 is FYNNEI. The germline V and J ends were trimmed by 1 base and 8 bases, with 14 bases remaining between them. The CDR3 nucleotides are TGTGCCAGCAGTGAAGTGATAGGGGATTGGGGCTACACCTTC. Its protein is CASSEVIGDWGYTF.

V and J are TRBV3-1 (or the pseudogene TRBV3-2) and TRBJ2-1; 7 bases are shared with TRBD1. Germline V gene data show CDR1 as LGHDT and CDR2 as YNNKEL (reference sequence). The CDR3 length is 15 residues. With 3 bases clipped from V and 9 bases from J, the junction kept 11 bases outside the gene matches. This CDR3 reads CASSHRQGINPEQFF. In DNA form, the CDR3 reads TGTGCCAGCAGCCACCGACAGGGAATTAACCCTGAGCAGTTCTTC.

The CDR3: CASSLADTDTQYF. Here the CDR3 DNA reads TGTGCCAGCAGCTTAGCGGACACAGATACGCAGTATTTT. The J gene is TRBJ2-3, the V gene TRBV7-7; D is undetermined. The CDR3 is 13 amino acids. Germline V gives CDR1 SSHAT, CDR2 FNYEAQ (reference sequence). V lost 0 bases and J lost 2, with 3 bases in between. Full variable domain (outside the CDR3, taken from reference TRBV7-7 and TRBJ2-3): GAGVSQSPRYKVTKRGQDVTLRCDPISSHATLYWYQQALGQGPEFLTYFNYEAQPDKSGLPSDRFSAERPEGSISTLTIQRTEQRDSAMYRCASSLADTDTQYFGPGTRLTVL.

The DNA of the CDR3 is TGTGCCAGCAGTTTAAAGCGGCAGGGATGGGATGGCTACACCTTC. Its protein is CASSLKRQGWDGYTF. The chain is built from TRBV27 and TRBJ1-2, with a weak D call TRBD1 (5 bases). Germline CDR1 and CDR2: MNHEY and SMNVEV (reference sequence). The CDR3 is 15 amino acids. V dropped 2 bases and J dropped 6 bases, with 16 bases sitting between them.

CDR3: CASSLVFQETQYF. DNA of the CDR3: TGTGCCAGCAGCTTAGTATTCCAAGAGACCCAGTACTTC. This sequence joins TRBV7-8 and TRBJ2-5, with D unclear. This CDR3 has 13 amino acids. V was pared by 1 base and J by 1 base, with 4 bases between. The germline CDR1 and CDR2 sequences are SGHVS and FQNEAQ. Full variable domain (outside the CDR3, taken from reference TRBV7-8 and TRBJ2-5): GAGVSQSPRYKVAKRGQDVALRCDPISGHVSLFWYQQALGQGPEFLTYFQNEAQLDKSGLPSDRFFAERPEGSVSTLKIQRTQQEDSAVYLCASSLVFQETQYFGPGTRLLVL.

J is TRBJ2-5 and V is TRBV12-3 or TRBV12-4, with D unresolved. The CDR3 runs 11 residues. V dropped 3 bases and J dropped 5 bases, with 4 bases sitting between them. CDR3 sequence: CASSLGETQYF. The CDR3 DNA reads as TGTGCCAGCAGTTTGGGGGAGACCCAGTACTTC.

V is TRBV2 and J is TRBJ2-3; 7 bases are a match to TRBD1. Germline trimming cut 9 bases from V and 0 bases from J; bases unmatched to any gene: 9. CDR3 length: 15 residues. Per the germline V gene, CDR1 is SNHLY and CDR2 is FYNNEI. The CDR3 coding sequence is TGTGCCAGAGAAAACCCGGGACAGAGCACAGATACGCAGTATTTT. Translation gives CARENPGQSTDTQYF.

This chain joins TRBV5-1 and TRBJ2-1, with D perhaps being TRBD1 or TRBD2 (5 bases each). The CDR3 contains 14 residues. The V end was cut by 0 bases, the J end by 6 bases, with 10 bases between. Germline-derived CDR1 and CDR2 are SGHRS and YFSETQ. CDR3 sequence reads: CASSLEAGTNEQFF. DNA of the CDR3: TGCGCCAGCAGCTTGGAGGCAGGGACCAATGAGCAGTTCTTC.

The chain employs TRBV18 and TRBJ1-1; 7 nucleotides line up with TRBD1. V was pared by 4 bases and J by 3 bases, with 8 bases of the junction left unmatched. This CDR3 contains 15 residues. Looked up from germline, CDR1 is KGHSH and CDR2 is LQKENI. In DNA, the CDR3 is TGTGCCAGCTCACTTACAGGGGTACTATACACTGAAGCTTTCTTT. Translating it yields CASSLTGVLYTEAFF.

The chain carries TRBV6-5 and TRBJ1-3; D remains unclear. Trimming removed 8 bases at V and 0 bases at J, with 11 bases between. The CDR3 is 14 residues long. The V gene's germline CDR1 is MNHEY and CDR2 SVGAGI. The CDR3 sequence: CASAAAASGNTIYF. The CDR3 DNA reads as TGTGCCAGCGCCGCGGCAGCCTCTGGAAACACCATATATTTT.

This sequence joins TRBV9 and TRBJ1-2; weak D call: TRBD1 (6 bases). CDR3 length: 14 residues. The ends were cut back, 3 bases at V and 4 bases at J, with 13 bases in the middle. CDR1 and CDR2 from the germline V gene are SGDLS and YYNGEE. This CDR3 is CASSALGGSYGYTF. CDR3 bases: TGTGCCAGCAGCGCCCTAGGGGGAAGCTATGGCTACACCTTC. Using reference TRBV9 and TRBJ1-2 for the parts outside the CDR3, the full variable domain is DSGVTQTPKHLITATGQRVTLRCSPRSGDLSVYWYQQSLDQGLQFLIQYYNGEERAKGNILERFSAQQFPDLHSELNLSSLELGDSALYFCASSALGGSYGYTFGSGTRLTVV.

To note about this clone: Distinct nucleotide sequences in the sample also encode this CDR3. The chain couples TRBV11-2 to TRBJ2-5, with TRBD2 as a possible D gene (6 bases). Germline CDR1 reads SGHAT; CDR2 reads FQNNGV. CDR3 size: 15 residues. Trimming left V 0 bases short and J 5 bases short, with 13 bases between. CDR3 residues: CASSLDRRLEETQYF. The CDR3 DNA sequence: TGTGCCAGCAGCTTAGATCGGAGACTAGAGGAGACCCAGTACTTC.

This clone was recorded a few times. The V gene is TRBV24-1, the J gene TRBJ2-2, with 11 bases lining up with TRBD1. Looked up from germline, CDR1 is KGHDR and CDR2 is SFDVKD. The CDR3 runs 14 residues. V lost 9 bases, J lost 3 bases, and 2 bases stayed unmatched. The CDR3 protein is CATRGQGDTGELFF. CDR3 bases: TGTGCCACCCGGGGACAGGGGGACACCGGGGAGCTGTTTTTT.

The chain employs TRBV7-9 and TRBJ1-1; D perhaps matches TRBD1 (5 bases). Per the germline V gene, CDR1 is SEHNR and CDR2 is FQNEAQ (reference sequence). The CDR3 has 14 residues. V was pared by 10 bases and J by 4 bases, with 19 bases between. The CDR3 is CATKPSRETTEAFF. Written as DNA, the CDR3 is TGTGCCACTAAACCCTCCAGGGAGACCACTGAAGCTTTCTTT. The variable domain in full, with the rest retrieved from reference TRBV7-9 and TRBJ1-1, is DTGVSQNPRHKITKRGQNVTFRCDPISEHNRLYWYRQTLGQGPEFLTYFQNEAQLEKSRLLSDRFSAERPKGSFSTLEIQRTEQGDSAMYLCATKPSRETTEAFFGQGTRLTVV.

V usage is TRBV2 and J usage is TRBJ2-5; D gene uncertain. Germline-derived CDR1 and CDR2 are SNHLY and FYNNEI. The CDR3 sequence is 12 residues long. Trimming left V 6 bases short and J 5 bases short, with 10 bases between. CDR3 amino acids: CASRRSLETQYF. For the CDR3, the DNA is TGTGCCAGCAGGAGGTCCTTGGAGACCCAGTACTTC.

This clone was seen a single time. The chain has TRBV6-2 or TRBV6-3 and TRBJ1-5; D unresolved. V lost 5 bases, J lost 7 bases, and 12 bases lay in between. The CDR3 consists of 13 residues. Germline CDR1 MNHEY, CDR2 SVGEGT. The CDR3 loop reads CASSHLRGQPQHF. The DNA for the CDR3 is TGTGCCAGCAGTCACCTCCGTGGGCAGCCCCAGCATTTT.

The genes are TRBV19 and TRBJ1-6, with TRBD1 matching 9 bases. CDR3 size: 14 residues. Germline loops: CDR1 LNHDA, CDR2 SQIVND (reference sequence). With V trimmed by 7 bases and J by 8 bases, 6 bases remained unmatched. Here the CDR3 DNA reads TGTGCCAGTACCAGGACAGGGGCTCATTCACCCCTCCACTTT. Amino acid sequence: CASTRTGAHSPLHF.

The chain uses TRBV11-3 and TRBJ2-1, with TRBD1 matching over 9 bases. The CDR3 extends over 16 amino acids. Per the germline V gene, CDR1 is SGHNT and CDR2 is YENEEA. The V and J ends lost 0 bases and 9 bases, in that order; junction bases with no gene match: 9. Written as DNA, the CDR3 is TGTGCCAGCAGCTTAGAAGGGACAGGGTGGAGAGGTGAGCAGTTCTTC. This sequence encodes CASSLEGTGWRGEQFF.

V and J are TRBV6-4 and TRBJ1-2, with a tentative D call TRBD1 (5 bases). CDR3 length: 15 amino acids. V was pared by 2 bases and J by 4 bases, with 14 bases between. CDR1 is MRHNA and CDR2 is SNTAGT in the germline V gene. The CDR3 region is CASSDGTPAIYGYTF. The DNA of the CDR3 is TGTGCCAGCAGTGACGGGACTCCTGCAATCTATGGCTACACCTTC.

This chain joins TRBV28 and TRBJ2-7; no definite D call. There are 15 residues in the CDR3. Trimming shortened V by 7 bases and J by 5 bases, and 21 bases separated the two germline ends. Germline CDR1 reads MDHEN; CDR2 reads SYDVKM. The CDR3 DNA reads as TGTGCCAGCACCAACACCCTGACCCGGCGGCACGAGCAGTACTTC. The encoded protein is CASTNTLTRRHEQYF.